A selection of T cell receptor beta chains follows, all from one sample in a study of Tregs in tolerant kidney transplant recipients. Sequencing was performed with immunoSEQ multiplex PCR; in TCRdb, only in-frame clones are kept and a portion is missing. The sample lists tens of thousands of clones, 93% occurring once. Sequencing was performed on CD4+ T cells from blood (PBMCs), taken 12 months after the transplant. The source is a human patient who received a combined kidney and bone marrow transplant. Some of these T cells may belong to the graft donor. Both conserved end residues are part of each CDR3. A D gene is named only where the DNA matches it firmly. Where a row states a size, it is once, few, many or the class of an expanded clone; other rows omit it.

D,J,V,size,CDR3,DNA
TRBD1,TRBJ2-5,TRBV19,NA,CASSTVTGQAGETQYF,TGTGCCAGTAGTACGGTAACGGGACAGGCGGGAGAGACCCAGTACTTC
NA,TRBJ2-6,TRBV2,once,CASSGSSGANVLTF,TGTGCCAGTTCGGGGAGCTCTGGGGCCAACGTCCTGACTTTC
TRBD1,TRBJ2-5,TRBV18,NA,CASSPIATGVQETQYF,TGTGCCAGCTCACCAATTGCGACAGGGGTACAAGAGACCCAGTACTTC
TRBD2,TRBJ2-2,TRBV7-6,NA,CASSLSAIGTSLAGELFF,TGTGCCAGCAGCTTAAGCGCGATCGGGACTAGCCTAGCCGGGGAGCTGTTTTTT
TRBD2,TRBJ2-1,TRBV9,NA,CASSVLAAEQFF,TGTGCCAGCAGCGTACTAGCGGCCGAGCAGTTCTTC
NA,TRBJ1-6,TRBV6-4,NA,CASSIDSYSPLHF,TGTGCCAGTAGTATAGACAGTTATTCCCCCCTCCACTTT
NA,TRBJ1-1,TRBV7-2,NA,CASSLAGRDTEAFF,TGTGCCAGCAGCTTAGCAGGGAGGGACACTGAAGCTTTCTTT
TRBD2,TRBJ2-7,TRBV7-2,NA,CASSLGLADIYEQYF,TGTGCCAGCAGCTTGGGACTAGCGGACATTTACGAGCAGTACTTC
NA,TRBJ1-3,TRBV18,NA,CASSPSGISGNTIYF,TGTGCCAGCTCACCCTCAGGCATCTCTGGAAACACCATATATTTT
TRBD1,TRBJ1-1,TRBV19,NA,CASSRTHRGLRTEAFF,TGTGCCAGTAGTAGAACCCACAGGGGGCTTAGGACTGAAGCTTTCTTT
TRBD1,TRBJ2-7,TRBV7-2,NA,CASSKPRQGINEQYF,TGTGCCAGCTCAAAACCCCGACAGGGAATTAACGAGCAGTACTTC
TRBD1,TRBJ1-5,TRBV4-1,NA,CASSRPGGNQPQHF,TGCGCCAGCAGCCGCCCAGGGGGGAATCAGCCCCAGCATTTT
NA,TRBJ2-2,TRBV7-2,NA,CASSSVGGATGELFF,TGTGCCAGCAGCTCCGTCGGCGGGGCCACCGGGGAGCTGTTTTTT
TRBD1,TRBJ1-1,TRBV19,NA,CASSIGQVNTEAFF,TGTGCCAGTAGCATCGGACAGGTGAACACTGAAGCTTTCTTT
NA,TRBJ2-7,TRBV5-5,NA,CASSLQGYEQYF,TGTGCCAGCAGCTTACAGGGTTACGAGCAGTACTTC
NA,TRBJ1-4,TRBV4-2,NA,CASSQVSGNEKLFF,TGTGCCAGCAGCCAAGTTTCCGGGAATGAAAAACTGTTTTTT
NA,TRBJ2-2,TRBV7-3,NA,CASSLMAQINTGELFF,TGTGCCAGCAGCTTAATGGCCCAGATAAACACCGGGGAGCTGTTTTTT
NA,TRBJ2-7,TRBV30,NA,CAWSSSTRTDYEQYF,TGTGCCTGGAGTTCCTCTACCCGGACTGACTACGAGCAGTACTTC
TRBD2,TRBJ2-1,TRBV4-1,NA,CASSRTGRVAGHNEQFF,TGCGCCAGCAGCAGAACGGGCCGGGTAGCGGGACACAATGAGCAGTTCTTC
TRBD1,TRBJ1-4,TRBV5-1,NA,CASSAPGQGGEKLFF,TGCGCCAGCAGCGCACCGGGACAGGGAGGCGAAAAACTGTTTTTT
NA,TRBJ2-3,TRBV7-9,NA,CASSLATVPSTDTQYF,TGTGCCAGCAGCTTAGCGACAGTGCCTAGCACAGATACGCAGTATTTT
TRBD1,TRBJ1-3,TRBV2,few,CASSERTGQSDTIYF,TGTGCCAGCAGTGAAAGGACAGGGCAATCTGACACCATATATTTT
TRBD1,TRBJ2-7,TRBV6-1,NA,CASSGPGQGRYEQYF,TGTGCCAGCAGTGGACCGGGACAGGGGAGGTACGAGCAGTACTTC
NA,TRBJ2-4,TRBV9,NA,CASSANFELAKNIQYF,TGTGCCAGCAGCGCAAACTTTGAGCTAGCCAAAAACATTCAGTACTTC
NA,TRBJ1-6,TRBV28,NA,CASSLFGGARNSPLHF,TGTGCCAGCAGTTTATTTGGGGGGGCAAGAAATTCACCCCTCCACTTT
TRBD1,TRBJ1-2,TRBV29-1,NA,CSVDRGRSEGYTF,TGCAGCGTAGACAGGGGGCGCTCTGAGGGCTACACCTTC
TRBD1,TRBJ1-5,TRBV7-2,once,CASSTGQVGNNQPQHF,TGTGCCAGCAGTACCGGACAGGTCGGGAACAATCAGCCCCAGCATTTT
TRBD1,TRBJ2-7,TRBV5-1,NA,CASSLAFGQVLWEQYF,TGCGCCAGCAGCTTGGCCTTTGGACAGGTCCTCTGGGAGCAGTACTTC
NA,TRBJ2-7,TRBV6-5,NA,CASSSGTSQYF,TGTGCCAGCAGTTCCGGGACATCTCAGTACTTC
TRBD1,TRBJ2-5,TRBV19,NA,CASSQTGGQETQYF,TGTGCCAGTAGTCAAACAGGGGGACAAGAGACCCAGTACTTC
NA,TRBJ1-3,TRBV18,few,CASSPTIKGSGSGNTIYF,TGTGCCAGCTCACCAACGATTAAGGGTAGCGGCTCTGGAAACACCATATATTTT
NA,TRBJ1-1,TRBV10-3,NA,CAISEKGRDTEAFF,TGTGCCATCAGTGAGAAGGGGAGGGACACTGAAGCTTTCTTT
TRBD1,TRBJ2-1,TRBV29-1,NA,CSASARGRNEQFF,TGCAGCGCGTCGGCCAGGGGGCGAAATGAGCAGTTCTTC
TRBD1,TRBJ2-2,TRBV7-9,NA,CASSFPYRQGWDTGELFF,TGTGCCAGCAGCTTCCCCTACCGACAGGGGTGGGACACCGGGGAGCTGTTTTTT
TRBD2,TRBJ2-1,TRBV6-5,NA,CASSYGLAGGLDEQFF,TGTGCCAGCAGTTATGGACTAGCGGGGGGATTAGATGAGCAGTTCTTC
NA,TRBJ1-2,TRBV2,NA,CARVTGIYGYTF,TGTGCCAGGGTGACAGGTATATATGGCTACACCTTC
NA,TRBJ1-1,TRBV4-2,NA,CASSQDQGRVGTEAFF,TGTGCCAGCAGCCAAGATCAGGGCAGGGTGGGGACTGAAGCTTTCTTT
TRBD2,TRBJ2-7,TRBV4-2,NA,CASSQVTTGTKSNEQYF,TGTGCCAGCAGCCAAGTGACCACCGGGACTAAGTCTAACGAGCAGTACTTC
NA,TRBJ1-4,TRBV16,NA,CASSQQQVLNEKLFF,TGTGCCAGCAGCCAACAGCAGGTATTAAATGAAAAACTGTTTTTT
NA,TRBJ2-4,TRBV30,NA,CAWSAKAGNIQYF,TGTGCCTGGAGTGCTAAGGCGGGGAACATTCAGTACTTC
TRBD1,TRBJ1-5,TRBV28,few,CASKAGGQPQHF,TGTGCCAGCAAGGCAGGGGGGCAGCCCCAGCATTTT
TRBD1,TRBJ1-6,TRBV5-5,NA,CASRPGTGKNSPLHF,TGTGCCAGCAGACCGGGGACAGGGAAAAATTCACCCCTCCACTTT
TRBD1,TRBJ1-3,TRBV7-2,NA,CASSPRQGGTIYF,TGTGCCAGCAGCCCCCGACAGGGCGGCACCATATATTTT
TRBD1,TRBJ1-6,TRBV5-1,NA,CASSSRPRGQGPVPLHF,TGCGCCAGCAGCTCCAGGCCCCGGGGACAGGGACCAGTTCCCCTCCACTTT
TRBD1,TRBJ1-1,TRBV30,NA,CAWSATGNFGAFF,TGTGCCTGGAGTGCGACAGGGAACTTTGGAGCTTTCTTT
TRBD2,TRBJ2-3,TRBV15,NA,CATSPPGGRPSTDTQYF,TGTGCCACCAGCCCCCCGGGGGGGCGCCCTAGCACAGATACGCAGTATTTT
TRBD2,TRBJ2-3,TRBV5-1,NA,CASHRTGLAGGLRATDTQYF,TGCGCCAGCCATCGGACGGGACTAGCGGGAGGTCTTCGGGCCACAGATACGCAGTATTTT
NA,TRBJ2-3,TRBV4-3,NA,CASSQDVGDVTDTQYF,TGCGCCAGCAGCCAAGATGTAGGAGATGTGACAGATACGCAGTATTTT
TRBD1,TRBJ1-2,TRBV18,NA,CASSPRDSDIYGYTF,TGTGCCAGCTCACCCCGGGACAGCGATATATATGGCTACACCTTC
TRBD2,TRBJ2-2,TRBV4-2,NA,CASSPGLAGFTGELFF,TGTGCCAGCAGCCCCGGACTAGCGGGGTTCACCGGGGAGCTGTTTTTT
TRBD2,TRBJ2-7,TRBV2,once,CASSGRTSGGPPTAYEQYF,TGTGCCAGCAGTGGTAGGACTAGCGGGGGACCACCCACCGCCTACGAGCAGTACTTC